These 9 T cell receptor beta chains originate from one sample sequenced in a study of cytomegalovirus exposure and HLA in healthy donors. The PCR was carried out with 60 Vbeta primers and 13 Jbeta primers. The repertoire was sequenced with immunoSEQ multiplex PCR; TCRdb's copy has only in-frame clones and lacks some. This table holds roughly 60,000 clones, about 80% found once. The sequenced material came from PBMCs. The receptors come from a middle-aged woman in good health and CMV-seropositive.

This clone was counted a single time. The rearrangement links TRBV5-4 to TRBJ2-2, with D hard to call. V gave up 1 base and J gave up 1 base, with 5 bases separating them. There are 14 residues in the CDR3. The germline CDR1 and CDR2 sequences are SGHNT and YYREEE (reference sequence). The CDR3 loop reads CASSLTGNTGELFF. In DNA form, the CDR3 reads TGTGCCAGCAGCTTGACGGGGAACACCGGGGAGCTGTTTTTT.

The V gene is TRBV30, the J gene TRBJ2-7, with D maybe TRBD1 (6 bases). With 3 bases removed from V and 0 bases from J, the gap between germline ends came to 12 bases. This CDR3 comprises 14 residues. The germline gives CDR1 GTSNPN, CDR2 SVGIG (reference sequence). The CDR3 bases are TGTGCCTGGAGGCAAGGGACATCCTCCTACGAGCAGTACTTC. Residues: CAWRQGTSSYEQYF.

J is TRBJ2-3 and V is TRBV5-4; a possible D gene is TRBD2 (6 bases). From germline, CDR1 is SGHNT and CDR2 YYREEE (reference sequence). This CDR3 is 16 amino acids long. Trimming took off 1 base at V and 0 bases at J, with 12 bases between the two ends. CDR3 loop: CASSLREAASTDTQYF. For the CDR3, the DNA is TGTGCCAGCAGCTTGAGGGAGGCAGCTAGCACAGATACGCAGTATTTT.

The chain couples TRBV7-9 to TRBJ2-3; TRBD1 is a possible D gene (6 bases). The CDR3 sequence is 15 residues long. Germline CDR1 and CDR2: SEHNR and FQNEAQ (reference sequence). V shed 10 bases and J shed 0 bases, with 17 bases lying between them. CDR3: CATPQGSRSTDTQYF. In DNA, the CDR3 is TGTGCCACTCCACAGGGAAGCCGGAGCACAGATACGCAGTATTTT.

This sequence joins TRBV4-1 and TRBJ1-3; no clear D. This CDR3 has 16 residues. The germline CDR1 and CDR2 sequences are MGHRA and YSYEKL. V was shortened by 0 bases and J by 1 base, with 10 bases between the two germline ends. CDR3 residues: CASSQDPPGSGNTIYF. DNA of the CDR3: TGCGCCAGCAGCCAAGATCCTCCCGGGTCTGGAAACACCATATATTTT.

The chain carries TRBV2 and TRBJ1-5; D is ambiguous. Germline V CDR1 and CDR2: SNHLY, FYNNEI. Trimming stripped 5 bases from V and 6 bases from J, with 11 bases between. The CDR3 extends over 13 amino acids. The CDR3 nucleotides read TGTGCCAGCAGTCAGGCGCGGGGTCAGCCCCAGCATTTT. Protein sequence: CASSQARGQPQHF.

V and J are TRBV4-1 and TRBJ2-7, with a tentative D call TRBD2 (6 bases). Germline CDR1 and CDR2: MGHRA and YSYEKL. The CDR3 has 16 residues. V was pared by 0 bases and J by 7 bases, with 19 bases between. The CDR3 DNA reads as TGCGCCAGCAGCCAAGATAGTTGGACGGGGGTGGGTGAGCAGTACTTC. It translates to CASSQDSWTGVGEQYF.

The chain combines TRBV6-1 with TRBJ1-4; 10 nucleotides align to TRBD1. V trimming: 6 bases; J trimming: 6 bases; junction bases outside the gene matches: 7. Germline V lookup: CDR1 MNHNS, CDR2 SASEGT. The CDR3 contains 15 residues. CDR3 DNA sequence: TGTGCCAGCAGGCCGCGGGACAGGGGTGATGAAAAACTGTTTTTT. Residues: CASRPRDRGDEKLFF.

The chain uses TRBV18 and TRBJ2-7; TRBD1 is a possible D gene (5 bases). Per the germline V gene, CDR1 is KGHSH and CDR2 is LQKENI. The CDR3 totals 14 residues. Trimming removed 3 bases at V and 5 bases at J, with 14 bases between. CDR3 protein: CASSPQGLRNEQYF. DNA for the CDR3: TGTGCCAGCTCACCCCAGGGATTACGAAACGAGCAGTACTTC.